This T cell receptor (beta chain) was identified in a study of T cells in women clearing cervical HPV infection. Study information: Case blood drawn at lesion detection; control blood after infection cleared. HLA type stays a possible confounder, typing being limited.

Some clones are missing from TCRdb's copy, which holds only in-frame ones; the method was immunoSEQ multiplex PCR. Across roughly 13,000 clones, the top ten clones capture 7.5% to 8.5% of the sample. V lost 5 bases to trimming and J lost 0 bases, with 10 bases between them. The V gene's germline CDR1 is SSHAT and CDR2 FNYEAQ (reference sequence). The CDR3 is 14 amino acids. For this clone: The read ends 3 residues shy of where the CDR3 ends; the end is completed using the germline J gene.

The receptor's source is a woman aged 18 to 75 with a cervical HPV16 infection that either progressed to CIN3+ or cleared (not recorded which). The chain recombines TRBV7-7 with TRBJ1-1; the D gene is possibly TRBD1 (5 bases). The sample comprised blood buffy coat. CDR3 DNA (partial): TGTGCCAGCAGCCCCGGACATATGAACACTGAA. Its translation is CASSPGHMNTE. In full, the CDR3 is CASSPGHMNTEAFF.